These T cell receptor beta chains were read from a single sample in a study of blood T cell repertoires in COVID-19. TCRdb's copy holds only in-frame clones and misses some; the assay was immunoSEQ multiplex PCR. The sample includes about 50,000 clones, 85% to 90% of them seen just once. Sequencing was carried out using peripheral blood. The receptors here all came from a man aged 70 or older with acute or convalescent COVID-19. CDR3s include the opening cysteine and the closing phenylalanine or tryptophan. A D gene is named only where the DNA matches it firmly. Clone sizes are given selectively: once, few, many, or a class where the clone is expanded.

j_call clone_size d_call v_call cdr3_nt cdr3_aa
TRBJ1-2 . . TRBV28 TGTGCCAGCCTTCATAAACAGGGACGAGGCTACACCTTC CASLHKQGRGYTF
TRBJ1-5 . TRBD1 TRBV7-9 TGTGCCAGCAGCTTAGGGACAGGGGATAGCAATCAGCCCCAGCATTTT CASSLGTGDSNQPQHF
TRBJ2-1 . TRBD2 TRBV24-1 TGTGCCACCAGTGACTTTAGCGGGGGGTACAATGAGCAGTTCTTC CATSDFSGGYNEQFF
TRBJ2-3 once . TRBV2 TGTGCCAGCAGCCCCGGACTTTCCACAGATACGCAGTATTTT CASSPGLSTDTQYF
TRBJ2-2 few . TRBV11-3 TGTGCCAGCAGCTTAGAATTAAACACCGGGGAGCTGTTTTTT CASSLELNTGELFF
TRBJ2-1 . . TRBV28 TGTGCCAGCAGTTCATCCCAGTCCTACAATGAGCAGTTCTTC CASSSSQSYNEQFF
TRBJ1-5 . TRBD1 TRBV29-1 TGCAGCGCCGGGACAGGGGGCGACAATCAGCCCCAGCATTTT CSAGTGGDNQPQHF
TRBJ2-7 . . TRBV9 TGTGCCAGCAGCCCTCCAGCGAGCTCCTACGAGCAGTACTTC CASSPPASSYEQYF
TRBJ1-4 . . TRBV4-3 TGCGCCAGCAGCCAAGATCCTGGACAGTTTAATGAAAAACTGTTTTTT CASSQDPGQFNEKLFF
TRBJ1-4 . TRBD1 TRBV13 TGTGCCAGCAGCTTAGTACAGGGGAGTGAAAAACTGTTTTTT CASSLVQGSEKLFF
TRBJ1-3 . . TRBV5-4 TGTGCCAGCAGCTCGGGGAGGGATTCTGGAAACACCATATATTTT CASSSGRDSGNTIYF
TRBJ2-2 . . TRBV27 TGTGCCAGCAAGCACACCCGGACACGTTACACCGGGGAGCTGTTTTTT CASKHTRTRYTGELFF
TRBJ2-3 once . TRBV18 TGTGCCAGCTCAACCACTAGCACAGATACGCAGTATTTT CASSTTSTDTQYF
TRBJ2-2 few TRBD1 TRBV27 TGTGCCAGCAGCGAACAGCCGGGACAGCCGAACACCGGGGAGCTGTTTTTT CASSEQPGQPNTGELFF
TRBJ2-2 . . TRBV9 TGTGCCAGCAGCGCTTTGCTAGCGAACACCGGGGAGCTGTTTTTT CASSALLANTGELFF
TRBJ1-4 . . TRBV15 TGTGCCACCAGCAGTGTGGGCGCAACTAATGAAAAACTGTTTTTT CATSSVGATNEKLFF
TRBJ2-1 . . TRBV20-1 TGCAGTGCGCGTGAGCGGGATGAGCAGTTCTTC CSARERDEQFF
TRBJ2-1 few . TRBV24-1 TGTGCCACCAGTGGTGGGTTCGCAGGGCTGAATGAGCAGTTCTTC CATSGGFAGLNEQFF
TRBJ2-1 . TRBD2 TRBV5-3 TGTGCCAGAAGCTTGAAGTTGATCGGGACTACAACCCTCTCCTACAATGAGCAGTTCTTC CARSLKLIGTTTLSYNEQFF
TRBJ2-3 . . TRBV7-2 TGTGCCAGCAGCCCCGGACAGAGCACAGATACGCAGTATTTT CASSPGQSTDTQYF